A single T cell receptor (beta chain) is shown here with its context. This entry is derived from a study of identical twins. TCRdb re-analysed the 5' RACE reads in MiXCR, keeping a single row per CDR3 protein. The sample holds fewer than 550,000 distinct CDR3 sequences; roughly 15% are singletons and the top ten take around 0.48%. CDR1 is KGHSH and CDR2 is LQKENI in the germline V gene. The ends were cut back, 2 bases at V and 1 base at J, with 8 bases in the middle. The CDR3 loop spans 15 amino acids. The same data also contributed to another study, on yellow fever vaccine responses in identical twins.

Sequencing was done on a sample of CD4+ T cells sorted from blood. J is TRBJ2-2 and V is TRBV18; D not certain. The receptor's source is a woman between 18 and 30 years old in good health. The CDR3 nucleotides are TGTGCCAGCTCACCAAGCGACCTGAACACCGGGGAGCTGTTTTTT. Its protein product is CASSPSDLNTGELFF.